This T cell receptor beta chain was recorded in a study of cytomegalovirus exposure and HLA in healthy donors. V dropped 5 bases and J dropped 1; count of bases not matched to a gene: 13. Germline values: CDR1 MDHEN, CDR2 SYDVKM. The CDR3 sequence is 19 residues long. It was with 60 Vbeta and 13 Jbeta primers that the PCR ran. In the authors' methods: The authors later counted roughly 77 million unique TCR beta chains, roughly 10 million of them shared. TCRdb's table, derived via immunoSEQ multiplex PCR, lists solely in-frame clones and lacks some. V and J calls and clone size follow that table, whereas D and trimming were derived from the DNA. This table has 150,000 or so clones, around two thirds appearing once. Findings and limits, study-wide: For most TCR beta V segments, an earlier analysis put the productive rate at about 87% or about 30% of the time.

With regard to this clone: The antigen is unknown.

The chain is built from TRBV28 and TRBJ2-3, with 12 bases fitting TRBD2. This sequence was found in a man aged 25 to 40 in good health and CMV-seropositive. The specimen sequenced was PBMCs. CDR3 loop: CASSRKASGRAGGTDTQYF. The CDR3 bases are TGTGCCAGCAGTCGTAAAGCTAGCGGGAGGGCCGGGGGCACAGATACGCAGTATTTT.